This TCR beta chain was observed in a study of cytomegalovirus exposure and HLA in healthy donors. This PCR relied on a set of 60 Vbeta primers and 13 Jbeta primers. TCRdb keeps only in-frame clones here, not all; method: immunoSEQ multiplex PCR. The sample yields over 150,000 clones, about 81% seen once. This CDR3 has 14 residues. Sequencing was performed on PBMCs. The chain links TRBV12-1 to TRBJ1-2; the table gives TRBD1 as D, unverified against the DNA. TRBV12-1 is termed a pseudogene. This sequence originates from a girl aged 5 to 17 in good health and CMV-seropositive. CDR3 nucleotide sequence: TGTGCCAGCAGATCAGGGGGAGAGGTCCAAGGCTACACCTTC. This gives the protein CASRSGGEVQGYTF.